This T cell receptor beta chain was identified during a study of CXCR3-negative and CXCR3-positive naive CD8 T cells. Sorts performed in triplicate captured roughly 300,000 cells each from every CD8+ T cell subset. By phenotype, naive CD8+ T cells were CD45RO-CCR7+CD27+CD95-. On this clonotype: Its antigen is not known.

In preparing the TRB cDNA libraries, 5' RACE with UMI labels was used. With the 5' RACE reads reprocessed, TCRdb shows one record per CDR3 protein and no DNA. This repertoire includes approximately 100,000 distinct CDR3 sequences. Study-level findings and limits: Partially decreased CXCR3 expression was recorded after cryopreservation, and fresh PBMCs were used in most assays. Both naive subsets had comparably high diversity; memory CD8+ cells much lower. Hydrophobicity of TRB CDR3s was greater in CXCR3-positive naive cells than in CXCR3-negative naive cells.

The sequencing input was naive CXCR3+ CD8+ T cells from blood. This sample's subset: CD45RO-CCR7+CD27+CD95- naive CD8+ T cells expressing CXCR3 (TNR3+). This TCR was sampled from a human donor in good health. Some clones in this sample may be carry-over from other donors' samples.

Here the CDR3 reads CASSSEEGITDTQYF. The V gene is TRBV28, the J gene TRBJ2-3; TCRdb names TRBD2, which stays unverified in the absence of DNA. Germline assignment: CDR1 MDHEN and CDR2 SYDVKM. This CDR3 is built from 15 residues. The full variable domain, with the rest looked up from reference TRBV28 and TRBJ2-3, is DVKVTQSSRYLVKRTGEKVFLECVQDMDHENMFWYRQDPGLGLRLIYFSYDVKMKEKGDIPEGYSVSREKKERFSLILESASTNQTSMYLCASSSEEGITDTQYFGPGTRLTVL.